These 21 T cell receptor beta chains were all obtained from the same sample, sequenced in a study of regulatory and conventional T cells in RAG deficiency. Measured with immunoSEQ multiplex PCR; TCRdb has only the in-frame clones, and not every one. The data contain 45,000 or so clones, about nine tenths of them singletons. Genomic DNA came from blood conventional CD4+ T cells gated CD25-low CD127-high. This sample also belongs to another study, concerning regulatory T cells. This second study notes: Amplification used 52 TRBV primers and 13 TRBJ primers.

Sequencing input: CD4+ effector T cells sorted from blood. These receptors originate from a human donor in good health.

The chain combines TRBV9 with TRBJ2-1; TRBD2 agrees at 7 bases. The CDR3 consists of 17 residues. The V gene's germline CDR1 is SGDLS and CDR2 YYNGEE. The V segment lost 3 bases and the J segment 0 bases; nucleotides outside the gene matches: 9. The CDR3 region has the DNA TGTGCCAGCAGCGCATTTTGGGGGGGGACCTCCTACAATGAGCAGTTCTTC. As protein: CASSAFWGGTSYNEQFF.

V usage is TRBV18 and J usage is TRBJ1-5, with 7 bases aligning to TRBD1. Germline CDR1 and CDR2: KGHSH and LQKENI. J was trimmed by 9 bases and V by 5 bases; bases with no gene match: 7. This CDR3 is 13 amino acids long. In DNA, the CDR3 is TGTGCCAGCTCAGAGACAGGGCCCCTGCCCCAGCATTTT. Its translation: CASSETGPLPQHF.

The CDR3 coding sequence is TGCGCCAGCAGCCAAGAAAAGAGAGGGGATAACTATGGCTACACCTTC. As protein: CASSQEKRGDNYGYTF. The rearrangement links TRBV4-1 to TRBJ1-2, with D possibly being TRBD1 (5 bases). V shed 0 bases and J shed 1 base, with 12 bases lying between them. The CDR3 consists of 16 residues. In germline, CDR1 is MGHRA, CDR2 YSYEKL.

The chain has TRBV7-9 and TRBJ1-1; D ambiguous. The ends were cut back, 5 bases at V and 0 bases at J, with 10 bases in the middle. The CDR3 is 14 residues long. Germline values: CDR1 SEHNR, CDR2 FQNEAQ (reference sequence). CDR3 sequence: CASSKAGMNTEAFF. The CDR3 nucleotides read TGTGCCAGCAGCAAGGCGGGGATGAACACTGAAGCTTTCTTT.

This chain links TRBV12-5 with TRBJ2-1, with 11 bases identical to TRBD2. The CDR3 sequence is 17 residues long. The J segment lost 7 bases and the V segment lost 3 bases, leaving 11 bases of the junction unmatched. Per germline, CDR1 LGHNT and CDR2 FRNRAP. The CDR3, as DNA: TGTGCTAGTGGTTTTAGCGGGAGGGCCGATGATTGGAATGAGCAGTTCTTC. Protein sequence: CASGFSGRADDWNEQFF.

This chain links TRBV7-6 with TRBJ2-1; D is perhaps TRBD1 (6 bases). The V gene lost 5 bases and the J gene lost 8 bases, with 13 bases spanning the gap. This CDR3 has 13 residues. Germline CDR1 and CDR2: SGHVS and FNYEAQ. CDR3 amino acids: CASSPQGLDEQFF. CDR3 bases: TGTGCCAGCAGCCCCCAGGGGCTCGATGAGCAGTTCTTC.

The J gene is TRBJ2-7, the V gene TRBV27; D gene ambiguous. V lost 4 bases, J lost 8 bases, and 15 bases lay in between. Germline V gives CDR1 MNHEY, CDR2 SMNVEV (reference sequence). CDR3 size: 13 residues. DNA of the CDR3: TGTGCCAGCAGTTCCCAAGCTCGAGTGAAGCAGTACTTC. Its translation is CASSSQARVKQYF.

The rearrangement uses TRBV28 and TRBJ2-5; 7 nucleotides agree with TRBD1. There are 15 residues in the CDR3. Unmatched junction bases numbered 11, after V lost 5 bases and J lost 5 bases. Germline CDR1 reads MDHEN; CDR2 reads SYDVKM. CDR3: CASSKIQGRGETQYF. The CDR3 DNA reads TGTGCCAGCAGTAAGATACAGGGGCGCGGGGAGACCCAGTACTTC. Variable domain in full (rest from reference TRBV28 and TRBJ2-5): DVKVTQSSRYLVKRTGEKVFLECVQDMDHENMFWYRQDPGLGLRLIYFSYDVKMKEKGDIPEGYSVSREKKERFSLILESASTNQTSMYLCASSKIQGRGETQYFGPGTRLLVL.

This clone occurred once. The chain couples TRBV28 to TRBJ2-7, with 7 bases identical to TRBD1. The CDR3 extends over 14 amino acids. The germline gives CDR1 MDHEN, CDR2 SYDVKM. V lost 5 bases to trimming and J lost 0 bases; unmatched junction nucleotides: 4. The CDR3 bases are TGTGCCAGCAGTCCCTGGACAGGCTCCTACGAGCAGTACTTC. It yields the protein CASSPWTGSYEQYF. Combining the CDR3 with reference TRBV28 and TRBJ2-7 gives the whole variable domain DVKVTQSSRYLVKRTGEKVFLECVQDMDHENMFWYRQDPGLGLRLIYFSYDVKMKEKGDIPEGYSVSREKKERFSLILESASTNQTSMYLCASSPWTGSYEQYFGPGTRLTVT.

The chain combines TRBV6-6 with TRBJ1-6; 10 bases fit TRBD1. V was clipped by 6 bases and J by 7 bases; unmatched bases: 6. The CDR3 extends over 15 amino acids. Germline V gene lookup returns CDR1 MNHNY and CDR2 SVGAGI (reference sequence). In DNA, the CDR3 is TGTGCCAGCAGAAGGGACAGGGGACCCAATTCACCCCTCCACTTT. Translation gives CASRRDRGPNSPLHF.

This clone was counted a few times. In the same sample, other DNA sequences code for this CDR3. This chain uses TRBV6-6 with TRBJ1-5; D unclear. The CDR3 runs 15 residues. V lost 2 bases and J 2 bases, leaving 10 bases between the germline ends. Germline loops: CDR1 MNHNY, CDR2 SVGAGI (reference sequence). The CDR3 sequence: CASSYRVVGNQPQHF. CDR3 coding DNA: TGTGCCAGCAGTTACAGGGTTGTGGGCAATCAGCCCCAGCATTTT.

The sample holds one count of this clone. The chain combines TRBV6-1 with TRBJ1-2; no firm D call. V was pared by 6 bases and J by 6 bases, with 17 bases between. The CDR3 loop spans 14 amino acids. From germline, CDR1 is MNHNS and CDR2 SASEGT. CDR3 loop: CASRGSLSADGYTF. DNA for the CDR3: TGTGCCAGCAGGGGTAGCCTTTCTGCAGATGGCTACACCTTC.

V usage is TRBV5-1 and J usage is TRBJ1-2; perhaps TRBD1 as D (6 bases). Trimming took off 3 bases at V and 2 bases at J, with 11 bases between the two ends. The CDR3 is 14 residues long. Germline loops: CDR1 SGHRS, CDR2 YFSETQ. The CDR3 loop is CASSYRDRNYGYTF. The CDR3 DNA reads TGCGCCAGCAGCTACAGGGACCGGAACTATGGCTACACCTTC.

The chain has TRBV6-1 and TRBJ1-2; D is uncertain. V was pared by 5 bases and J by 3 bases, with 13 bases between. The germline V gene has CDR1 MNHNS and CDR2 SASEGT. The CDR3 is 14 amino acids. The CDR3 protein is CASSNLNLDYGYTF. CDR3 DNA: TGTGCCAGCAGTAACCTTAACCTTGACTATGGCTACACCTTC.

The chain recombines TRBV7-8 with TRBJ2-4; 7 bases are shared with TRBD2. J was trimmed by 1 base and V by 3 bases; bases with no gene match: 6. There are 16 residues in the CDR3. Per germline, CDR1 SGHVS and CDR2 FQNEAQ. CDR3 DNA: TGTGCCAGCAGCTTGCTTGGGGGGGTGGCCAAAAACATTCAGTACTTC. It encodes CASSLLGGVAKNIQYF.

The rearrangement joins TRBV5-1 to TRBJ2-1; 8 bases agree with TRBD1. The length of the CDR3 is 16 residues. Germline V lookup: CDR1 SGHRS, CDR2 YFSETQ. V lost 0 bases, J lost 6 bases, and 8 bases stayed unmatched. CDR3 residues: CASSLAGTGQGNEQFF. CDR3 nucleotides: TGCGCCAGCAGCTTGGCAGGGACAGGCCAGGGCAATGAGCAGTTCTTC.

The CDR3 DNA is TGTGCCAGCGGACAGATCTCCTACGAGCAGTACTTC. The encoded protein is CASGQISYEQYF. This chain joins TRBV6-1 and TRBJ2-7; perhaps TRBD1 as D (6 bases). Trimming cost V 8 bases and J 0 bases, with 8 bases left between them. The germline CDR1 and CDR2 sequences are MNHNS and SASEGT. The CDR3 has 12 amino acids.

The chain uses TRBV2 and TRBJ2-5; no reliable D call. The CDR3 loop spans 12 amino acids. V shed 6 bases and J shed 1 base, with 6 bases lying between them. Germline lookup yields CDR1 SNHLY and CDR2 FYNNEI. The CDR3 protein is CASRRFQETQYF. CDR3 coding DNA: TGTGCCAGCAGGAGGTTCCAAGAGACCCAGTACTTC.

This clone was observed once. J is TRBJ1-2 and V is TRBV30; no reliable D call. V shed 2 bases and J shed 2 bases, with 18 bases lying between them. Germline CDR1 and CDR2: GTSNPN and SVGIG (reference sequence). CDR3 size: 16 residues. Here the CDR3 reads CAWSPLGGEGNYGYTF. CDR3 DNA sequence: TGTGCCTGGAGTCCCCTGGGCGGGGAAGGGAACTATGGCTACACCTTC.

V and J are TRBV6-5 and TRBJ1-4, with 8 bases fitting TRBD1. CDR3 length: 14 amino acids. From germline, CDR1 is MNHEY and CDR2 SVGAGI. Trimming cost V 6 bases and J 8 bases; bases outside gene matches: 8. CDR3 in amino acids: CASRAGGAGEKLFF. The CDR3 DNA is TGTGCCAGCAGGGCAGGGGGCGCCGGGGAAAAACTGTTTTTT.

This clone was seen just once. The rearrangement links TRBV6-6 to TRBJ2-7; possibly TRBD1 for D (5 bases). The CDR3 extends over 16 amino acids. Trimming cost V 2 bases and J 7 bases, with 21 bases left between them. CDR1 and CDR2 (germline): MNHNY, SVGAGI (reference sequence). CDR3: CASSYGVRAAPWEQYF. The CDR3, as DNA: TGTGCCAGCAGTTACGGGGTCAGGGCAGCCCCCTGGGAGCAGTACTTC.